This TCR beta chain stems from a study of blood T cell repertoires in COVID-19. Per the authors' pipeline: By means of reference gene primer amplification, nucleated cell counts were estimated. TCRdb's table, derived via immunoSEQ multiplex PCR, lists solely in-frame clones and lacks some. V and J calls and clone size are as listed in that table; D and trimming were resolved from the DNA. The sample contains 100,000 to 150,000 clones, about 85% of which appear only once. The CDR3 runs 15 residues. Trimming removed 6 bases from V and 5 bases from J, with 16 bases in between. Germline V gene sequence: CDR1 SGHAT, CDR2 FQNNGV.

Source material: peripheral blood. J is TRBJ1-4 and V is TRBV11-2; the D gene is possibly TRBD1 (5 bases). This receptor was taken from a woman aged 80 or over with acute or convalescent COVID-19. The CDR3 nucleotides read TGTGCCAGCAGTCCCCCAGGGCAGATAAATGAAAAACTGTTTTTT. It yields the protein CASSPPGQINEKLFF.